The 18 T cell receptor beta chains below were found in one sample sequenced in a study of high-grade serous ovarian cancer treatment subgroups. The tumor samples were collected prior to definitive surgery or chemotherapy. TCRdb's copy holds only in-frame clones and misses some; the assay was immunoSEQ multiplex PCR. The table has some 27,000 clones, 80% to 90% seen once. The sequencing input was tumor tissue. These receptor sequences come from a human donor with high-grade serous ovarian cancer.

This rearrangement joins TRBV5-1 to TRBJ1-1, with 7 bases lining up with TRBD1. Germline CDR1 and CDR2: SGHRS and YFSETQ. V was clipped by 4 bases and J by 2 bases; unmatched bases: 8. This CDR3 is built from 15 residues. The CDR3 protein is CASSLTTGRNTEAFF. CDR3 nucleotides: TGCGCCAGCAGCCTAACGACAGGGCGTAACACTGAAGCTTTCTTT. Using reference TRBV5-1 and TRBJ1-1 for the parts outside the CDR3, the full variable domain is KAGVTQTPRYLIKTRGQQVTLSCSPISGHRSVSWYQQTPGQGLQFLFEYFSETQRNKGNFPGRFSGRQFSNSRSEMNVSTLELGDSALYLCASSLTTGRNTEAFFGQGTRLTVV.

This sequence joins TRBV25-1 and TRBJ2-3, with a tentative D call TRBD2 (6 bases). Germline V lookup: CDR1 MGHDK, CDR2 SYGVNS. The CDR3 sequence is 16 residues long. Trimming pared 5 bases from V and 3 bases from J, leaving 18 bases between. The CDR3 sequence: CASSYSLALQTDTQYF. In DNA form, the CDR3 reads TGTGCCAGCAGTTACTCCCTAGCGCTCCAGACAGATACGCAGTATTTT.

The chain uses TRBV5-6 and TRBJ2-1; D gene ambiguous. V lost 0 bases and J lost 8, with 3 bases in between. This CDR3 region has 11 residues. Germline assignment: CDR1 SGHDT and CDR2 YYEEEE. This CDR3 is CASSLAHEQFF. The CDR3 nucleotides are TGTGCCAGCAGCTTGGCCCATGAGCAGTTCTTC.

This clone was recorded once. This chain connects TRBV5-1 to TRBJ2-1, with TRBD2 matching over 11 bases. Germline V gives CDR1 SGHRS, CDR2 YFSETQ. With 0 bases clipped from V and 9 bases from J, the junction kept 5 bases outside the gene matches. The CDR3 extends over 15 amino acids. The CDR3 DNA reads TGCGCCAGCAGCTTGGCCCGACTAGCGGGAACTGAGCAGTTCTTC. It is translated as CASSLARLAGTEQFF.

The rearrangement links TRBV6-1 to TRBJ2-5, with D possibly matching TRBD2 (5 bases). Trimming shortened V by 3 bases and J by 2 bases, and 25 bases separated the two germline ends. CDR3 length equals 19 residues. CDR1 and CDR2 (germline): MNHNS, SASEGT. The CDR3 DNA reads TGTGCCAGCAGTGATCCCTCCCTGAGGGCGGACTTAACGCAAGAGACCCAGTACTTC. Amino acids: CASSDPSLRADLTQETQYF.

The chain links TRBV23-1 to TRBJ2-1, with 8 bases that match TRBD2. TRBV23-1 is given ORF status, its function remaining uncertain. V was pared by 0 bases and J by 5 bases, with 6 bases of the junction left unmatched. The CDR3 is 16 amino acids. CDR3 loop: CASSQSRLAGNNEQFF. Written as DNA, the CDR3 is TGCGCCAGCAGTCAATCAAGGCTAGCGGGTAACAATGAGCAGTTCTTC.

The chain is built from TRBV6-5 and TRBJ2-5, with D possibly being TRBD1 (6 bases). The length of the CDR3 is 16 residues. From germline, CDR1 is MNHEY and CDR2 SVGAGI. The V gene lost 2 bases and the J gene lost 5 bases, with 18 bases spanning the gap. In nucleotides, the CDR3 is TGTGCCAGCAGTTACCATGGCTACTCCCAGGGGGAGACCCAGTACTTC. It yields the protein CASSYHGYSQGETQYF.

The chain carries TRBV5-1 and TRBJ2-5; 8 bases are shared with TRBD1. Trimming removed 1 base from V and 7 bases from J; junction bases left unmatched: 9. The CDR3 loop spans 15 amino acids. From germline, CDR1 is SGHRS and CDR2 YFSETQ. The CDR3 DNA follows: TGCGCCAGCAGCTTGAGCGCAGGGGGCCTCCGGACCCAGTACTTC. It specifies CASSLSAGGLRTQYF.

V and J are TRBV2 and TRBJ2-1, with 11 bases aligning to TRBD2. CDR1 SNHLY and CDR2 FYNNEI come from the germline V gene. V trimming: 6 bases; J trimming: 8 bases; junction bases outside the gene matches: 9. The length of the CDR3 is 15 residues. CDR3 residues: CASSPGTSGVDEQFF. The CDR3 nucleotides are TGTGCCAGCAGCCCCGGGACTAGCGGAGTAGATGAGCAGTTCTTC.

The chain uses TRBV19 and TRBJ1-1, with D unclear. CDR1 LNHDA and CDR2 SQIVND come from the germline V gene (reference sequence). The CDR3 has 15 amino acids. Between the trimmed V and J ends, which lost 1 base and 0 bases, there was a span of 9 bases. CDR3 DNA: TGTGCCAGTAGTATAGGGCGGTCTATGAACACTGAAGCTTTCTTT. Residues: CASSIGRSMNTEAFF.

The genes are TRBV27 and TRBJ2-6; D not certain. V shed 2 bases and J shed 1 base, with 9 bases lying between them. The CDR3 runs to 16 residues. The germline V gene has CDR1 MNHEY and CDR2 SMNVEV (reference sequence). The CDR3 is CASSLRSNSGANVLTF. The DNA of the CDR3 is TGTGCCAGCAGTTTACGATCGAATTCTGGGGCCAACGTCCTGACTTTC.

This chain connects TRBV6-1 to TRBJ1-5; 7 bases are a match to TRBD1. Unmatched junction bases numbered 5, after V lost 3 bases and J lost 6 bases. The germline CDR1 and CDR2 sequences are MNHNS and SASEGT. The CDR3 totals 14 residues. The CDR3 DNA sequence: TGTGCCAGCAGTGAGGGGGGACAGCCTCAGCCCCAGCATTTT. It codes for CASSEGGQPQPQHF.

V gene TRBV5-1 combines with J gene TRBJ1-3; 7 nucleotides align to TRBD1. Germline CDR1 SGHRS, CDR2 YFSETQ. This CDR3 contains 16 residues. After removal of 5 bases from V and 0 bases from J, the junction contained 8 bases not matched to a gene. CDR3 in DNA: TGCGCCAGCAGTCAAAAGACAGGGCTCTCTGGAAACACCATATATTTT. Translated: CASSQKTGLSGNTIYF.

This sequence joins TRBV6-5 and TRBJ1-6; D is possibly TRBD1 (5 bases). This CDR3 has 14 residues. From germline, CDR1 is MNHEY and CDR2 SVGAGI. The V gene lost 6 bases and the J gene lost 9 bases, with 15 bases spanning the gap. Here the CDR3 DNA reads TGTGCCAGCAGCCAGGGACCTCACGGTTCACCCCTCCACTTT. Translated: CASSQGPHGSPLHF.

The CDR3 region has the DNA TGTGCCAGCAGTTACTCGATAGGGAGTCCCCAGCATTTT. It encodes CASSYSIGSPQHF. The chain is built from TRBV6-5 and TRBJ1-5; D not certain. CDR3 length: 13 amino acids. CDR1 MNHEY and CDR2 SVGAGI come from the germline V gene. V was pared by 0 bases and J by 10 bases, with 10 bases between.

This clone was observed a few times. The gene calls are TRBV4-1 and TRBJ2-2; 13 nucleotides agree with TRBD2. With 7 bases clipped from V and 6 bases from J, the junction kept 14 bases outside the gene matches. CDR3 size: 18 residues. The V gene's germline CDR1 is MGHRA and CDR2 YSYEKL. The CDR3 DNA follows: TGCGCCAGCACGGGACTAGCGGGATCGAGCGTGGGCGCCGGGGAGCTGTTTTTT. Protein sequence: CASTGLAGSSVGAGELFF.

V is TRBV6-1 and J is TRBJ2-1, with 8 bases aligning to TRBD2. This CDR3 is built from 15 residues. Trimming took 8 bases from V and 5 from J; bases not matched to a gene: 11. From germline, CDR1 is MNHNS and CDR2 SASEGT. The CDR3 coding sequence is TGTGCCAGCCGAGTTCTCTTCGGGAGGGACAATGAGCAGTTCTTC. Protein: CASRVLFGRDNEQFF.

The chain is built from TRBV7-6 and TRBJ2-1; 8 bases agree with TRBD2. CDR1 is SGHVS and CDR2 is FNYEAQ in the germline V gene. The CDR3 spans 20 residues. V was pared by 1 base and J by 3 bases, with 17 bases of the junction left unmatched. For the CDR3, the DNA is TGTGCCAGCAGCTTAGAACGAGCGGGGGTAGCTAGGGGAAACTACAATGAGCAGTTCTTC. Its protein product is CASSLERAGVARGNYNEQFF.